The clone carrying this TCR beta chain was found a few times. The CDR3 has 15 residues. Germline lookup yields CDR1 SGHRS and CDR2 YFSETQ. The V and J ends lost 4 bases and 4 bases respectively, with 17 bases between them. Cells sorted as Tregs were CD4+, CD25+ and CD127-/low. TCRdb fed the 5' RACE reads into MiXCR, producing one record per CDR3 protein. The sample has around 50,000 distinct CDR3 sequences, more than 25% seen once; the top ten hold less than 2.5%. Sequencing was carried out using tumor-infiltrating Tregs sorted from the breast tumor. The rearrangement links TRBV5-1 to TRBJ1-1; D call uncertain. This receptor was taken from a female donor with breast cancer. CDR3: CASSPQAEEGTEAFF. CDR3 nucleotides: TGCGCCAGCAGCCCCCAAGCGGAGGAGGGCACTGAAGCTTTCTTT.